This T cell receptor (beta chain) was identified during a study of shared clonotypes between healthy human individuals. Everyone who donated was a Caucasian adult who lived in Nashville, Tennessee. Produced via immunoSEQ multiplex PCR; TCRdb's table is partial and in-frame only. Of fewer than 650,000 clones in the sample, roughly four fifths are singletons; the top ten hold 10% to 15%. The specimen sequenced was PBMCs. This TCR came from a woman in her forties in good health. Some clones in this sample may be carry-over from other donors' samples.

The CDR3, as DNA: TGTGCCAGCAGCGTAGGACCTCGTGGAGCAGATACGCAGTATTTT. Residues: CASSVGPRGADTQYF. The gene calls are TRBV9 and TRBJ2-3; D gene unclear. Deletions cut 0 bases from V and 4 bases from J, with 12 bases between. Germline CDR1 is SGDLS and CDR2 is YYNGEE. CDR3 length equals 15 residues.